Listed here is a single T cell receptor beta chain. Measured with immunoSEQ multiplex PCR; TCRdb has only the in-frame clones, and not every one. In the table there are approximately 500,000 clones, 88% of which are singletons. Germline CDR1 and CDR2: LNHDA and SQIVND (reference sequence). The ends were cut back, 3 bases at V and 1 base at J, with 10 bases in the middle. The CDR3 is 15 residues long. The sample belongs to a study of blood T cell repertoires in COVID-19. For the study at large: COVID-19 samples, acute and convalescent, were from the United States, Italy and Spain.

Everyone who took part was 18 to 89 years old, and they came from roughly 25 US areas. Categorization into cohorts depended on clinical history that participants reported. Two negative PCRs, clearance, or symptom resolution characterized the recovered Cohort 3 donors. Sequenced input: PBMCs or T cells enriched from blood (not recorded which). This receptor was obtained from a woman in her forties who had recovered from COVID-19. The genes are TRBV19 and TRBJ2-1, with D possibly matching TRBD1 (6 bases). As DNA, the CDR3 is TGTGCCAGTAGTATTGCAGGGGTATCCTACAATGAGCAGTTCTTC. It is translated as CASSIAGVSYNEQFF. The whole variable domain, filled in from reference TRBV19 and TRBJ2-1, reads DGGITQSPKYLFRKEGQNVTLSCEQNLNHDAMYWYRQDPGQGLRLIYYSQIVNDFQKGDIAEGYSVSREKKESFPLTVTSAQKNPTAFYLCASSIAGVSYNEQFFGPGTRLTVL.